This TCR beta chain emerged from a study of T cell responses to AZD1222 COVID-19 vaccine. Study-wide findings and caveats: Spike-specific TCR breadth and depth grew following two AZD1222 doses. Spike was spanned by vaccine-associated CD4 TCRs, which were dominant at 160-218 and 743-854.

CDR1 is LNHNV, CDR2 YYDKDF, per germline (reference sequence). This CDR3 region has 13 residues. The V and J ends lost 2 bases and 6 bases respectively, with 10 bases between them. Only in-frame clones appear in the TCRdb table, and some are missing; sequencing was by immunoSEQ multiplex PCR. The sample holds over 130,000 clones; approximately 94% are singletons and the top ten take 1.3%. Note on this clone: Its antigen is undetermined.

The rearrangement joins TRBV15 to TRBJ1-2, with D possibly matching TRBD1 (5 bases). Sequenced material: peripheral blood, taken on day 0 of AZD1222 vaccination. This receptor was obtained from an adult in good health. The CDR3 DNA reads TGTGCCACCAGCAGAATCAGGGAGAATGGCTACACCTTC. Encoded protein: CATSRIRENGYTF.